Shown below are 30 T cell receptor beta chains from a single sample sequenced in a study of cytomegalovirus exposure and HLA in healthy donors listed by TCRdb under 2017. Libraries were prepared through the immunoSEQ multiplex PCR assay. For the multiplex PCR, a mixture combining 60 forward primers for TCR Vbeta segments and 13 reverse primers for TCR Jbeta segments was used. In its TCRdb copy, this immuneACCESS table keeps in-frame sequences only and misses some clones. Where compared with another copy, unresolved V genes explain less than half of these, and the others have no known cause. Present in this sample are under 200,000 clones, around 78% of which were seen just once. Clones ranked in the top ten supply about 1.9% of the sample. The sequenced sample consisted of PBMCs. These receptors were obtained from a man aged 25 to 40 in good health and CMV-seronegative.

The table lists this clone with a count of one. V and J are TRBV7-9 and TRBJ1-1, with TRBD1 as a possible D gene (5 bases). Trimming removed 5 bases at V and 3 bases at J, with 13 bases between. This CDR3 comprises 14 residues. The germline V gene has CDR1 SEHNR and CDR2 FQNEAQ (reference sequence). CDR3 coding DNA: TGTGCCAGCAGCCGAGATGGGGGGTACACTGAAGCTTTCTTT. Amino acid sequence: CASSRDGGYTEAFF.

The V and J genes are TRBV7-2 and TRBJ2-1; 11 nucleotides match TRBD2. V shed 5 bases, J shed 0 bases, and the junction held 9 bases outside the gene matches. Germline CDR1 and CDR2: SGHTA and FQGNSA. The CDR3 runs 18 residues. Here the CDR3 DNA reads TGTGCCAGCAGCGGGGGACTAGCGGACCTCAGCTCCTACAATGAGCAGTTCTTC. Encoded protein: CASSGGLADLSSYNEQFF.

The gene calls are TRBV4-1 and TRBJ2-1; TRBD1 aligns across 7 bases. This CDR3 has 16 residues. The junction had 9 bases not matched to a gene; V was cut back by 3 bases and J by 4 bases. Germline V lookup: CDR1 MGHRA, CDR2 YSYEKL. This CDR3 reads CASSHPLGQEYNEQFF. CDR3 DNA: TGCGCCAGCAGCCATCCTCTTGGACAGGAGTACAATGAGCAGTTCTTC.

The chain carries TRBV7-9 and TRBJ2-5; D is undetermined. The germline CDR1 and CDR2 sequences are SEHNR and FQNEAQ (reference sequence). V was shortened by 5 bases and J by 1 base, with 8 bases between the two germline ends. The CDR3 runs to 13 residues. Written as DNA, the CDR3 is TGTGCCAGCAGCGGCCCGCTCCAAGAGACCCAGTACTTC. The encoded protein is CASSGPLQETQYF.

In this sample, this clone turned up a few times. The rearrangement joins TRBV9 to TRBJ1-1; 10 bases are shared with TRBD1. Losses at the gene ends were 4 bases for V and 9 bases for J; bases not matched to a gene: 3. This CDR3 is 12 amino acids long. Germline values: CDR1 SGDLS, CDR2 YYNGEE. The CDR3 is CASSPDRGKAFF. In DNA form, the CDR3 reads TGTGCCAGCAGCCCGGACAGGGGGAAAGCTTTCTTT.

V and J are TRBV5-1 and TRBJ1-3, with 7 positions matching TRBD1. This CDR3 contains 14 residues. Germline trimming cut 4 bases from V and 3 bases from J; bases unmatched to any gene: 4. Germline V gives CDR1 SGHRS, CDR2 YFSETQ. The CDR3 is CASSVGGGGNTIYF. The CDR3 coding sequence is TGCGCCAGCAGCGTAGGGGGCGGTGGAAACACCATATATTTT.

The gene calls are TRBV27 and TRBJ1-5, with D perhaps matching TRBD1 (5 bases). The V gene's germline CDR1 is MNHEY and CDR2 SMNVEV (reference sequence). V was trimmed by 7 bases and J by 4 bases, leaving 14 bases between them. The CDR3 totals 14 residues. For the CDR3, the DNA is TGTGCCAGCACCCCGGGGGGGTTGAATCAGCCCCAGCATTTT. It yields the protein CASTPGGLNQPQHF.

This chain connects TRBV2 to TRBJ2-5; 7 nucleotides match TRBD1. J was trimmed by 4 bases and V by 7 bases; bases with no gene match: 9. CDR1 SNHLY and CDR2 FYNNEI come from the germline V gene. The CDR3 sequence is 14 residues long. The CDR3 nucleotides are TGTGCCAGCAAACCAAACAGGGGCGGAGAGACCCAGTACTTC. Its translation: CASKPNRGGETQYF.

The CDR3, as DNA: TGTGCCAGCAGCTCCGGGACTAGCGAAGACAATGAGCAGTTCTTC. Translation gives CASSSGTSEDNEQFF. The V call is TRBV7-9, the J call TRBJ2-1; 10 bases are shared with TRBD2. Germline assignment: CDR1 SEHNR and CDR2 FQNEAQ (reference sequence). The CDR3 length is 15 residues. V was clipped by 4 bases and J by 5 bases; unmatched bases: 5.

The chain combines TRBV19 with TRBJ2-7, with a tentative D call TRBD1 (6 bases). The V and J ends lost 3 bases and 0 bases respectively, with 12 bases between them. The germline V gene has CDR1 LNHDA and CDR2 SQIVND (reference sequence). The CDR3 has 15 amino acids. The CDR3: CASSIVGTPSYEQYF. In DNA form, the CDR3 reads TGTGCCAGTAGTATTGTCGGGACACCCTCCTACGAGCAGTACTTC.

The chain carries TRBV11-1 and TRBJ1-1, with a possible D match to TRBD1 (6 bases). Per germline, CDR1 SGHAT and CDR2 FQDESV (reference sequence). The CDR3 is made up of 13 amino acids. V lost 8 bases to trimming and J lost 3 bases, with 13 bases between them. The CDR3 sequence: CASGEGGYTEAFF. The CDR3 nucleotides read TGTGCCAGCGGCGAGGGGGGGTACACTGAAGCTTTCTTT.

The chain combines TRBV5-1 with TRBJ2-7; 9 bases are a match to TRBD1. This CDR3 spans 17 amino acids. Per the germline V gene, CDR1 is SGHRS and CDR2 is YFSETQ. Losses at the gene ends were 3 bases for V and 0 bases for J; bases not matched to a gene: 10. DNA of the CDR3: TGCGCCAGCAGCTCAGGACAGGGGAAAAGGAGCTCCTACGAGCAGTACTTC. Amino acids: CASSSGQGKRSSYEQYF.

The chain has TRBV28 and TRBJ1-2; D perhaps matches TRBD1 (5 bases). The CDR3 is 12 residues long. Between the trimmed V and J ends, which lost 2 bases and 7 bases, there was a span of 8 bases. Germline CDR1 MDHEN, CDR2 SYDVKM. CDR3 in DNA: TGTGCCAGCAGTTTACCAGGGTTTGGCTACACCTTC. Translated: CASSLPGFGYTF.

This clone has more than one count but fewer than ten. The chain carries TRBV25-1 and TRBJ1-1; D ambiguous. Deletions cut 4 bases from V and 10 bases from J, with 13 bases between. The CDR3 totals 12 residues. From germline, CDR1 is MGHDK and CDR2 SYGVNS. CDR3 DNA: TGTGCCAGCAGTGCGGCGGGTTGGGGAGCTTTCTTT. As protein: CASSAAGWGAFF.

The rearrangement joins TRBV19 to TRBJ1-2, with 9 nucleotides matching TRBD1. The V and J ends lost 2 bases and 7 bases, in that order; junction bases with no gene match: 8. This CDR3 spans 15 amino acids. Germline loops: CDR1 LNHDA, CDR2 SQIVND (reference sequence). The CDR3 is CASSIPTGGDGGYTF. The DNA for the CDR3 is TGTGCCAGTAGTATACCGACAGGGGGTGACGGTGGCTACACCTTC. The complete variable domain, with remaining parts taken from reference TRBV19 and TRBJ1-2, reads DGGITQSPKYLFRKEGQNVTLSCEQNLNHDAMYWYRQDPGQGLRLIYYSQIVNDFQKGDIAEGYSVSREKKESFPLTVTSAQKNPTAFYLCASSIPTGGDGGYTFGSGTRLTVV.

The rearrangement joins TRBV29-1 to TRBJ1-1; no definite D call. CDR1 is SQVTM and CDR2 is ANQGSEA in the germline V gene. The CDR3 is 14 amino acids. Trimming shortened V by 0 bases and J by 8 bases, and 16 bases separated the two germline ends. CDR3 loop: CSVEDGGGDEEAFF. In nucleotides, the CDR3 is TGCAGCGTTGAAGACGGTGGCGGCGACGAGGAAGCTTTCTTT. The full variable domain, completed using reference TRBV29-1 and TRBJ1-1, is SAVISQKPSRDICQRGTSLTIQCQVDSQVTMMFWYRQQPGQSLTLIATANQGSEATYESGFVIDKFPISRPNLTFSTLTVSNMSPEDSSIYLCSVEDGGGDEEAFFGQGTRLTVV.

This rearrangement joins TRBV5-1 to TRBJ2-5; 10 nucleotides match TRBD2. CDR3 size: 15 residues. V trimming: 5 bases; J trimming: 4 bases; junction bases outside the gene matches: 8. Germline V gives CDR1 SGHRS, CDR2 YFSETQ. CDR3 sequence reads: CASSGAGGPGETQYF. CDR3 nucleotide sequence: TGCGCCAGCAGTGGAGCGGGAGGGCCGGGAGAGACCCAGTACTTC.

The CDR3 coding sequence is TGCAGCGTGTGGGGGACTGGGGGAGATACGCAGTATTTT. It is translated as CSVWGTGGDTQYF. The chain employs TRBV29-1 and TRBJ2-3; perhaps TRBD2 as D (6 bases). The CDR3 covers 13 residues. V was trimmed by 6 bases and J by 5 bases, leaving 15 bases between them. Germline V gene data show CDR1 as SQVTM and CDR2 as ANQGSEA.

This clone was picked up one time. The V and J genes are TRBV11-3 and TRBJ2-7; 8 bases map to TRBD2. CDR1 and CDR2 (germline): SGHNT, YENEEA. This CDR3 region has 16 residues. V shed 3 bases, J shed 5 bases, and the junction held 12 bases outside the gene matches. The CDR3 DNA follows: TGTGCCAGCAGCTTGGGCACTATAGCGGGAATGGACGAGCAGTACTTC. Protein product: CASSLGTIAGMDEQYF.

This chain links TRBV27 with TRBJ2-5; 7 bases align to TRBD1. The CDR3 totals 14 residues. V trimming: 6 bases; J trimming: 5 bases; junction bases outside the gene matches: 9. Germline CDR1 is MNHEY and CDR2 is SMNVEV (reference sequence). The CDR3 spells CASRPGQVLETQYF. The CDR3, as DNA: TGTGCCAGCAGGCCCGGACAGGTTCTGGAGACCCAGTACTTC.

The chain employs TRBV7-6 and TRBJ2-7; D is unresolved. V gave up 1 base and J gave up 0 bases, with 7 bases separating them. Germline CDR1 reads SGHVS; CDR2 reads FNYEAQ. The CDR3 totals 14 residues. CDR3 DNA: TGTGCCAGCAGCTTAGAACAGACCTCCTACGAGCAGTACTTC. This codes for CASSLEQTSYEQYF.

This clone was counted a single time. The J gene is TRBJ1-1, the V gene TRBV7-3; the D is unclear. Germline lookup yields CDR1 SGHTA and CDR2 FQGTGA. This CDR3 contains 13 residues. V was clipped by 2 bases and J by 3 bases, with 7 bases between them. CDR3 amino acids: CASSLVRDTEAFF. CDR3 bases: TGTGCCAGCAGCTTAGTCCGGGACACTGAAGCTTTCTTT.

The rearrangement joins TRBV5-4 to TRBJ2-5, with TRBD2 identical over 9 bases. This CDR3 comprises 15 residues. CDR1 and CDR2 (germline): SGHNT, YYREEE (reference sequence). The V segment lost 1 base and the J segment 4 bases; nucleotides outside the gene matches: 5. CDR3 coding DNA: TGTGCCAGCAGCTTGCAGGGACTAGCATCAGAGACCCAGTACTTC. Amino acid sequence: CASSLQGLASETQYF.

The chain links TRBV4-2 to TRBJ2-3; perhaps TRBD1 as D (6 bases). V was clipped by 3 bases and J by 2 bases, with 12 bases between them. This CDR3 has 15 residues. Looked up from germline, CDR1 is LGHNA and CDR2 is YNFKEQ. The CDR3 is CASSHAQGNTDTQYF. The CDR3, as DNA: TGTGCCAGCAGCCACGCTCAGGGGAACACAGATACGCAGTATTTT.

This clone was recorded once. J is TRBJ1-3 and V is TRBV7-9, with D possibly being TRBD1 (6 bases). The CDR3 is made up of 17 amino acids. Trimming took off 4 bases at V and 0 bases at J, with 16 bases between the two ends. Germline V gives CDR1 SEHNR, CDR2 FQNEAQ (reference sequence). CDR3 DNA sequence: TGTGCCAGCAGCTCCCCCCCGGGGGGCCTCTCTGGAAACACCATATATTTT. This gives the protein CASSSPPGGLSGNTIYF.

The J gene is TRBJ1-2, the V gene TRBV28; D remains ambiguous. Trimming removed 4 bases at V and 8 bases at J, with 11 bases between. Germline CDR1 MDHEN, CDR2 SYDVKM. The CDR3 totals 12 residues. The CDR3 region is CASSSQREGYTF. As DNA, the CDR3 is TGTGCCAGCAGTTCACAGAGGGAGGGCTACACCTTC.

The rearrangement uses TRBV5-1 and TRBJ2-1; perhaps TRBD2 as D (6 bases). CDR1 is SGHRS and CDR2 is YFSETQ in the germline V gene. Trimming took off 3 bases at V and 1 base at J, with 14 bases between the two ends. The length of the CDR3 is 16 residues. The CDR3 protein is CASSSGEMNSYNEQFF. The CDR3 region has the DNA TGCGCCAGCAGCTCGGGAGAGATGAATTCCTACAATGAGCAGTTCTTC.

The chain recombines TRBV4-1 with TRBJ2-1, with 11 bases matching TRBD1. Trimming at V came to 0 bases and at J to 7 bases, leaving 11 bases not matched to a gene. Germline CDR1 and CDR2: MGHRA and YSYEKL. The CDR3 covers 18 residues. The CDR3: CASSQDRAGTGGVNEQFF. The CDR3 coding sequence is TGCGCCAGCAGCCAAGATCGGGCCGGGACAGGGGGTGTTAATGAGCAGTTCTTC.

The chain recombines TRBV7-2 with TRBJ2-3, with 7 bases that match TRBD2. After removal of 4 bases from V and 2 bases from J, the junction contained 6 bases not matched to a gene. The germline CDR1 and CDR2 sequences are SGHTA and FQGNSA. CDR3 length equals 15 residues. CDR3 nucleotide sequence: TGTGCCAGCAGCTCCAGCGGGACCAACACAGATACGCAGTATTTT. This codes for CASSSSGTNTDTQYF.

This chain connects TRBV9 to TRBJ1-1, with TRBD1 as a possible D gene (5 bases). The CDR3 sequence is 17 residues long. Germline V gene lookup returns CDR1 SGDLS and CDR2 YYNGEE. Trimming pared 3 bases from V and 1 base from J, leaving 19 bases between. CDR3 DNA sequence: TGTGCCAGCAGCGACCTTCAGGGCGAAATCGGGAACACTGAAGCTTTCTTT. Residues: CASSDLQGEIGNTEAFF.